This T cell receptor (beta chain) was sequenced in a study of blood T cell repertoires in COVID-19. Unmatched junction bases numbered 3, after V lost 8 bases and J lost 4 bases. The CDR3 has 14 residues. Per the germline V gene, CDR1 is SNHLY and CDR2 is FYNNEI. In the authors' workflow: The authors estimated nucleated cell counts from reference gene primer amplification. Method: immunoSEQ multiplex PCR; TCRdb's copy keeps in-frame clones and lacks some. That table furnishes V, J and clone size, whereas the DNA furnished D and trimming. Of a few hundred thousand clones in the sample, roughly nine tenths were seen once.

The sequencing sample was made of peripheral blood. This chain uses TRBV2 with TRBJ2-3; TRBD2 matches 13 bases. This clonotype originated in a woman between 40 and 50 years old who had recovered from COVID-19. The CDR3 DNA is TGTGCCAGCGGACTAGCGGGAGTGTCAGATACGCAGTATTTT. Its protein product is CASGLAGVSDTQYF.